The next 15 T cell receptor beta chains were all read from a single sample in a study of blood T cell repertoires in COVID-19. Using immunoSEQ multiplex PCR, the repertoire was profiled, and TCRdb retains in-frame clones only, with some absent. The table lists 40,000 to 60,000 clones, more than 75% of them singletons. Sequencing used peripheral blood. The source is a human donor in a cohort sampled during active COVID-19.

The CDR3 is CASSRQANTGELFF. The CDR3 nucleotides read TGCGCCAGCAGCAGGCAGGCCAACACCGGGGAGCTGTTTTTT. The chain employs TRBV5-1 and TRBJ2-2; no clear D. There are 14 residues in the CDR3. Looked up from germline, CDR1 is SGHRS and CDR2 is YFSETQ. Trimming removed 4 bases at V and 2 bases at J, with 9 bases between. Combining the CDR3 with reference TRBV5-1 and TRBJ2-2 gives the whole variable domain KAGVTQTPRYLIKTRGQQVTLSCSPISGHRSVSWYQQTPGQGLQFLFEYFSETQRNKGNFPGRFSGRQFSNSRSEMNVSTLELGDSALYLCASSRQANTGELFFGEGSRLTVL.

This clone came up a few times. V gene TRBV5-6 combines with J gene TRBJ2-7; unclear D gene. The germline V and J ends were trimmed by 2 bases and 2 bases, with 14 bases remaining between them. Germline V gene sequence: CDR1 SGHDT, CDR2 YYEEEE. This CDR3 comprises 15 residues. In DNA form, the CDR3 reads TGTGCCAGCAGCTTAGGCGCCAGGCAAGCCTACGAGCAGTACTTC. It is translated as CASSLGARQAYEQYF.

The V call is TRBV4-1, the J call TRBJ1-3; 8 nucleotides agree with TRBD1. CDR1 is MGHRA and CDR2 is YSYEKL in the germline V gene. This CDR3 is built from 16 residues. J was trimmed by 4 bases and V by 5 bases; bases with no gene match: 10. The CDR3 loop is CASSTLDRVGGNTIYF. Here the CDR3 DNA reads TGCGCCAGCAGCACCCTGGACAGGGTGGGCGGAAACACCATATATTTT.

This chain uses TRBV2 with TRBJ1-1; 7 positions match TRBD1. V shed 6 bases and J 0 bases; nucleotides not matched to a gene: 4. CDR3 length: 14 amino acids. The germline gives CDR1 SNHLY, CDR2 FYNNEI. The CDR3, as DNA: TGTGCCAGCAGCCTACAGGGGTTGAACACTGAAGCTTTCTTT. Amino acids: CASSLQGLNTEAFF.

This rearrangement joins TRBV13 to TRBJ2-1; TRBD2 agrees at 13 bases. The V segment lost 1 base and the J segment 4 bases; nucleotides outside the gene matches: 1. Germline V gene lookup returns CDR1 PRHDT and CDR2 FYEKMQ (reference sequence). The CDR3 consists of 16 residues. For the CDR3, the DNA is TGTGCCAGCAGCTTAGAGACTAGCGGGAGGTACAATGAGCAGTTCTTC. It codes for CASSLETSGRYNEQFF. Full variable domain (outside the CDR3, taken from reference TRBV13 and TRBJ2-1): AAGVIQSPRHLIKEKRETATLKCYPIPRHDTVYWYQQGPGQDPQFLISFYEKMQSDKGSIPDRFSAQQFSDYHSELNMSSLELGDSALYFCASSLETSGRYNEQFFGPGTRLTVL.

A few counts support this clone. This chain joins TRBV6-6 and TRBJ2-1, with a tentative D call TRBD2 (6 bases). The CDR3 covers 15 residues. V was trimmed by 5 bases and J by 5 bases, leaving 16 bases between them. Per germline, CDR1 MNHNY and CDR2 SVGAGI (reference sequence). CDR3 loop: CASSKGGREDNEQFF. In DNA form, the CDR3 reads TGTGCCAGCAGTAAAGGCGGCAGGGAGGACAATGAGCAGTTCTTC.

This chain uses TRBV19 with TRBJ2-7, with 10 nucleotides matching TRBD1. CDR3 length equals 16 residues. Germline V gives CDR1 LNHDA, CDR2 SQIVND (reference sequence). The ends lost 0 bases at V and 5 bases at J; junction bases unmatched: 7. The CDR3 sequence: CASSIDNSGTGDEQYF. As DNA, the CDR3 is TGTGCCAGTAGTATAGACAACTCCGGGACAGGGGACGAGCAGTACTTC.

The rearrangement joins TRBV6-5 to TRBJ1-1; TRBD1 matches at 12 bases. Germline V gene sequence: CDR1 MNHEY, CDR2 SVGAGI. There are 15 residues in the CDR3. Losses at the gene ends were 6 bases for V and 3 bases for J; bases not matched to a gene: 5. Written as DNA, the CDR3 is TGTGCCAGCAGGGGACAGGGGGCGGGGGACACTGAAGCTTTCTTT. Translated: CASRGQGAGDTEAFF.

V gene TRBV7-3 combines with J gene TRBJ2-1; no clear D. V shed 1 base and J shed 0 bases, with 7 bases lying between them. The CDR3 runs 15 residues. The germline V gene encodes CDR1 SGHTA and CDR2 FQGTGA. DNA for the CDR3: TGTGCCAGCAGCTTAAATCCTAGCTCCTACAATGAGCAGTTCTTC. Its translation: CASSLNPSSYNEQFF.

V gene TRBV4-3 combines with J gene TRBJ1-6; no firm D call. V shed 0 bases and J shed 16 bases, with 13 bases lying between them. The CDR3 runs to 13 residues. The germline V gene encodes CDR1 LGHNA and CDR2 YSLEER. CDR3 sequence: CASSQDLGLSLHF. The DNA of the CDR3 is TGCGCCAGCAGCCAAGATCTGGGCCTATCTCTCCACTTT.

The CDR3 bases are TGTGCCAGCAGCTTAGGGGCGGGGAACACTGAAGCTTTCTTT. Protein: CASSLGAGNTEAFF. This chain links TRBV7-2 with TRBJ1-1; the D is unclear. CDR1 SGHTA and CDR2 FQGNSA come from the germline V gene. V dropped 1 base and J dropped 1 base, with 7 bases sitting between them. CDR3 length: 14 amino acids.

V gene TRBV10-1 combines with J gene TRBJ1-1, with D possibly matching TRBD1 (6 bases). Germline V gene sequence: CDR1 WNHNN, CDR2 SYGVQD (reference sequence). The CDR3 runs to 15 residues. V gave up 5 bases and J gave up 0 bases, with 13 bases separating them. CDR3 protein: CASSSGQRMNTEAFF. For the CDR3, the DNA is TGCGCCAGCAGTTCAGGACAGCGAATGAACACTGAAGCTTTCTTT.

This chain uses TRBV29-1 with TRBJ1-1; 7 bases match TRBD1. V was pared by 4 bases and J by 4 bases, with 9 bases of the junction left unmatched. CDR1 is SQVTM, CDR2 ANQGSEA, per germline. CDR3 length: 14 residues. The CDR3, as DNA: TGCAGCGTTGGCGACAGGGTTGGAAGCACTGAAGCTTTCTTT. The encoded protein is CSVGDRVGSTEAFF.

The chain links TRBV27 to TRBJ2-7, with 7 positions matching TRBD1. This CDR3 has 15 residues. The V gene end was trimmed by 3 bases and the J gene end by 3 bases; junction bases not matched to a gene: 8. CDR1 MNHEY and CDR2 SMNVEV come from the germline V gene (reference sequence). CDR3 region: CASSLRGQWIYEQYF. CDR3 DNA: TGTGCCAGCAGTTTGAGGGGGCAGTGGATCTACGAGCAGTACTTC.

In its sample, this clone was seen once. CDR3 sequence reads: CASSLGSGGNQPQHF. The DNA for the CDR3 is TGTGCCAGCAGCTTAGGATCAGGGGGCAATCAGCCCCAGCATTTT. This sequence joins TRBV7-8 and TRBJ1-5; D might be TRBD1 (6 bases). CDR3 length: 15 residues. The germline V gene encodes CDR1 SGHVS and CDR2 FQNEAQ. The ends were cut back, 1 base at V and 2 bases at J, with 9 bases in the middle.